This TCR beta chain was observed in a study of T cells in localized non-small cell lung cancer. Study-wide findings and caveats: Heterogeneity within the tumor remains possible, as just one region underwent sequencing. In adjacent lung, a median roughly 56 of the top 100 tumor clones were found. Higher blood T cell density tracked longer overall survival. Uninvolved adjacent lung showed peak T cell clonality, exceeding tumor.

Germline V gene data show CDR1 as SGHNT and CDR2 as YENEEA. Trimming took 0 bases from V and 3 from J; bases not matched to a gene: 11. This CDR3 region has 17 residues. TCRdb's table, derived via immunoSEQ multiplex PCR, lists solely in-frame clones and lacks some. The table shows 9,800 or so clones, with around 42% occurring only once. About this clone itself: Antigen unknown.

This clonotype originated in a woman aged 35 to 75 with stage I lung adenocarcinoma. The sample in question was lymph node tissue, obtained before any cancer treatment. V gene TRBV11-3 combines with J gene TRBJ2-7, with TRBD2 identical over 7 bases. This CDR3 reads CASSLDGEGNLIYEQYF. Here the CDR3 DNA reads TGTGCCAGCAGCTTAGACGGGGAGGGTAATCTCATCTACGAGCAGTACTTC.